This T cell receptor (beta chain) was captured by sequencing in a study of blood T cells in healthy people across ages. Study-level background: About one barcoded beta molecule per two T cells was captured by template switching.

This clonotype was recorded at least ten times. Its antigen is undetermined. Per individual sample, total RNA of at least 5 micrograms was extracted. Findings and limits, study-wide: Fewer expanded clones and more diversity marked long-lived versus aged donors.

The CDR3 loop spans 13 amino acids. The germline gives CDR1 MNHNS, CDR2 SASEGT. The V end lost 5 bases, the J end lost 0 bases, and 8 bases lay between the germline ends. With a J-beta primer mix and a sample-barcoded 5' primer, a second PCR ran about 6 to 11 cycles. TCRdb fed the 5' RACE reads into MiXCR, producing one record per CDR3 protein. The sample includes hundreds of thousands of distinct CDR3 sequences, roughly three fifths seen only once; the top ten take 30% to 45%. V gene TRBV6-1 combines with J gene TRBJ2-7, with D hard to call. This sequence was found in a man aged 55 to 69 in good health. Source material: blood. CDR3 residues: CASSSVLSYEQYF. CDR3 nucleotides: TGTGCCAGCAGTTCCGTCCTCTCCTACGAGCAGTACTTC.